The sample holds a few counts of the clone carrying this TCR beta chain. Its cognate antigen is unknown. The V gene end was trimmed by 0 bases and the J gene end by 0 bases; junction bases not matched to a gene: 8. The V gene's germline CDR1 is LGHNA and CDR2 YSLEER. The CDR3 is 17 amino acids. The PCR employed 60 Vbeta primers together with 13 Jbeta primers. Sequencing was performed with immunoSEQ multiplex PCR; in TCRdb, only in-frame clones are kept and a portion is missing. The data contain about 150,000 clones, around 70% of them seen just once; the ten biggest clones take up about 2.1%. The sample belongs to a study of cytomegalovirus exposure and HLA in healthy donors. Study at large: Early on, a data release was issued that held roughly 80 million unique TCRs from HLA-typed donors.

Study-wide points: More clonal expansion characterized HLA-associated TCR beta chains than equally common others in a later analysis. Per published accounts, TCR beta sequences correctly predicted the HLA-A and HLA-B alleles of most subjects. TCR beta V segments were, for the most part, productive about 87% or about 30% of the time in an earlier analysis.

The sample taken for sequencing was PBMCs. V and J are TRBV4-3 and TRBJ2-7; TRBD1 aligns across 7 bases. This clonotype was obtained from a man aged 25-40 years in good health and CMV-seronegative. The CDR3 loop reads CASSQDPRGRPSYEQYF. The CDR3 DNA follows: TGCGCCAGCAGCCAAGATCCGAGGGGGCGGCCCTCCTACGAGCAGTACTTC.